This TCR beta chain was obtained from a study of T cells in Graves' hyperthyroidism and ophthalmopathy (dated by TCRdb to between 2019 and 2020). A note on the overall study: Peripheral blood samples were taken at initial diagnosis, before any treatment was given. To identify distinguishing TCR V-J signatures, a discovery cohort of about 95 patients was used, comprising roughly 45 with Graves' ophthalmopathy and around 57 with stable Graves' hyperthyroidism. Prospective prediction of ophthalmopathy was tested in an independent validation cohort of fewer than 20 hyperthyroidism patients and 15 to 17 patients who later progressed to ophthalmopathy. The roughly 94 discovery patients were randomly split 7:3 into training and test sets. The study also compared thyroid tissue and blood T-cell repertoires from more than 5 Graves' hyperthyroidism patients. Following sampling, methimazole starting at 30 mg daily was given to hyperthyroidism patients, and high-dose intravenous methylprednisolone was given to ophthalmopathy patients. TCR Vbeta CDR3 sequencing of 130 to 150 peripheral blood samples (approximately 44 ophthalmopathy, approximately 80 hyperthyroidism and some 17 progressor patients) is reported in the paper. What the study reported, not specific to this receptor: During validation, the model predicted progression to ophthalmopathy a median of about 6.3 months ahead of onset, with more than 55% sensitivity and 72% to 80% specificity. Sample size was not statistically predetermined, and investigators were not blinded to group allocation. A model built on a 13 V-J signature distinguished ophthalmopathy from stable hyperthyroidism, reaching about 88% sensitivity and approximately 83% specificity in cross-validation and 80%/75% in testing. Blood samples also contained most of the expanded thyroid clonotypes (frequency above 0.001), which suggests that blood repertoires may reflect thyroid immune responses.

About this clonotype: The antigen it binds to is not known. Per-base qualities were not stored, and no clone one base away is much larger.

TCR beta CDR3 regions were amplified from RNA transcripts. A first-round RT-PCR of the TCR CDR3 used the HTBI primer set with the Qiagen OneStep RT-PCR kit. Libraries were constructed in a second round of multiplex PCR, after which size selection and purification were carried out. Paired-end sequencing of the libraries was performed with 100 bp reads on an Illumina HiSeq2000. For the original study's pipeline: SOAPnuke was used to process the raw data, removing reads that contained adapters or uncalled bases, had a mean Phred below 15, or lacked an exact match to the constant primer or identifier. High-quality paired reads were merged using COPE v1.2.5, and each unique nucleotide sequence was defined as a clonotype. Clonotypes were aligned to IMGT TRBV, TRBD and TRBJ reference segments using MiTCR v1.1. Only V-J combinations with frequency above 0.0001, covering about 99% of repertoires, were analysed. The TCS score was defined as the ratio of F50 (clonal expansion) to E x V (chaos), calculated using BLOSUM62-based TCRdist between CDR3 peptides within each V-J. Welch's t-statistics and random forest reduced roughly 500 V-J features to roughly 13, which were used in a naive Bayes classifier (R e1071). TCRdb redid the processing of the public reads, applying fastp at Q25 and MiXCR, and retained in-frame beta chains. Each entry merges the rows of one CDR3 protein and shows their most common DNA and genes. The V and J calls were not made by the authors but by TCRdb's processing. The sample data list 400,000 or so distinct CDR3 sequences, and more than 13% of these were observed just once. Clones ranked in the top ten supply 25% to 30% of the sample.

V is trimmed back by 3 bases and J by 3 bases, and the junction contains 10 bases that no gene match accounts for. The CDR3, cysteine through phenylalanine, is 19 amino acids long. The kept DNA is CDR3 alone, 57 bases in frame from the first base. Sequences SGHVS (CDR1) and FQNEAQ (CDR2) are obtained from the germline V gene. In the ophthalmopathy patients, disease was moderately to severely active, with a Clinical Activity Score of 3 or more, a NOSPECS grade of 4 or more, and a duration of less than 3 months. Patients with uncontrolled infections, other autoimmune diseases, pregnancy or lactation were excluded. Diagnoses were based on clinical symptoms, serum thyroxine and TRAb, thyroid ultrasound and orbital computed tomography. Ficoll-Paque density gradient centrifugation was used to isolate PBMCs from around 9.1 ml of fresh peripheral blood. Trizol reagent was used to extract total RNA, and RNA quality was then checked on an Agilent 2100 Bioanalyzer.

This clonotype was obtained from a man in his forties or fifties with Graves' ophthalmopathy. The specimen was blood. In this chain, TRBV7-8 is recombined with TRBJ2-1; 14 bases in the middle match TRBD2. The nucleotide sequence is TGTGCCAGCAGCTTGGCCCCGGGACTAGCGGGAGATATCTACAATGAGCAGTTCTTC. Translated, it reads CASSLAPGLAGDIYNEQFF. Full variable domain (CDR3 extended with the reference TRBV7-8 and TRBJ2-1 proteins): GAGVSQSPRYKVAKRGQDVALRCDPISGHVSLFWYQQALGQGPEFLTYFQNEAQLDKSGLPSDRFFAERPEGSVSTLKIQRTQQEDSAVYLCASSLAPGLAGDIYNEQFFGPGTRLTVL.